This T cell receptor (beta chain) was found in a study of shared clonotypes between healthy human individuals. Turning to the study itself: A couple of women and a few men aged 18 to 49 made up the donors. General study findings and limits: Naive subsets generally exceeded memory subsets in estimated richness.

Memory CD4+ cells were the fraction left after CD45RA+ naive selection. For every subset, genomic DNA was evenly distributed across several immunoSEQ plates. Some clones are missing from TCRdb's copy, which holds only in-frame ones; the method was immunoSEQ multiplex PCR. The sample consists of 400,000 to 600,000 clones, 90% to 96% of them appearing once. This CDR3 is 15 amino acids long. V was clipped by 7 bases and J by 1 base, with 14 bases between them. Per the germline V gene, CDR1 is MNHNS and CDR2 is SASEGT. Worth noting for this clone: Its antigen is unknown.

The material sequenced was naive CD4+ T cells sorted from blood. Subset of the sample: CD45RA+ positively selected. The TCR originated in a woman under 40 in good health. The J gene is TRBJ1-5, the V gene TRBV6-1; TRBD1 is a possible D gene (6 bases). Written as DNA, the CDR3 is TGTGCCAGCACCGAATGGGGGCGAAGCAATCAGCCCCAGCATTTT. It yields the protein CASTEWGRSNQPQHF.